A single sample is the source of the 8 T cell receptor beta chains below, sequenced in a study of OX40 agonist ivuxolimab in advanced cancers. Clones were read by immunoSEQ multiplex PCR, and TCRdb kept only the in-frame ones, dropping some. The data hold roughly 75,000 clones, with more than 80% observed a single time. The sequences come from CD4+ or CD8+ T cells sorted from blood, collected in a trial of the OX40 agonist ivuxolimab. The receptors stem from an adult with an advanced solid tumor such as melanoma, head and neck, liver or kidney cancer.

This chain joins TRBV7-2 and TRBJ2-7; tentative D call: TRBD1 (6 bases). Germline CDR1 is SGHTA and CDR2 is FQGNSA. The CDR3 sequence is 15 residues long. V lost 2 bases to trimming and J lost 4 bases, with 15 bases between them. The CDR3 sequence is CASSLIQGLLYEQYF. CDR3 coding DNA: TGTGCCAGCAGCTTAATACAGGGTTTATTGTACGAGCAGTACTTC.

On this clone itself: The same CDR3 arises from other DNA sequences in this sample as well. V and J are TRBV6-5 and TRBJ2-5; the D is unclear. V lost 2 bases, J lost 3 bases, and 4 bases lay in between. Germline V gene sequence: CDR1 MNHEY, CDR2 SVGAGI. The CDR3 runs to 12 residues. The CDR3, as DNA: TGTGCCAGCAGTTACGATAAAGAGACCCAGTACTTC. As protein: CASSYDKETQYF.

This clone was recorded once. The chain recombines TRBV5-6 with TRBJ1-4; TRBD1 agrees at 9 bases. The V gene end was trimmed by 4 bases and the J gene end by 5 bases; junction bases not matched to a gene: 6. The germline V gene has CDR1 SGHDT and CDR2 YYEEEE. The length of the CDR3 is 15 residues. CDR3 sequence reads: CASSQGQGTNEKLFF. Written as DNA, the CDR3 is TGTGCCAGCAGCCAGGGACAGGGAACAAATGAAAAACTGTTTTTT.

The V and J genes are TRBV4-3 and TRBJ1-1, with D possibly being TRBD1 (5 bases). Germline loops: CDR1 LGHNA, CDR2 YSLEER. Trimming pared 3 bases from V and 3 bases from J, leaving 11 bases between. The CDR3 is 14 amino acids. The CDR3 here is CASSQDPRDTEAFF. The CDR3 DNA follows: TGCGCCAGCAGCCAGGACCCCAGGGACACTGAAGCTTTCTTT.

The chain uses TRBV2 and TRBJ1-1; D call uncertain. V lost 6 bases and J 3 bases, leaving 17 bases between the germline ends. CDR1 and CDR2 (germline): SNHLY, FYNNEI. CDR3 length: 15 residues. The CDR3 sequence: CASSAFLDGDTEAFF. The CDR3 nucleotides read TGTGCCAGCAGCGCCTTTTTGGACGGAGACACTGAAGCTTTCTTT.

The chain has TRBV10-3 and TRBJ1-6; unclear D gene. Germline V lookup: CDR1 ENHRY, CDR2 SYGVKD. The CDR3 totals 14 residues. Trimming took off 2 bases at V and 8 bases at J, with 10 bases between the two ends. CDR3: CAISEDTRYSPLHF. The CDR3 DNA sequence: TGTGCCATCAGTGAGGATACACGGTATTCACCCCTCCACTTT.

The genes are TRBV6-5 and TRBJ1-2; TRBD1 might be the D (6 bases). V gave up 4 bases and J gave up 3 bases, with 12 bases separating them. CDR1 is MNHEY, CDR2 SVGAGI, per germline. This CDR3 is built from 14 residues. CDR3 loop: CASSLGGGDYGYTF. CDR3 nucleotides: TGTGCCAGCAGTTTAGGCGGGGGCGACTATGGCTACACCTTC.

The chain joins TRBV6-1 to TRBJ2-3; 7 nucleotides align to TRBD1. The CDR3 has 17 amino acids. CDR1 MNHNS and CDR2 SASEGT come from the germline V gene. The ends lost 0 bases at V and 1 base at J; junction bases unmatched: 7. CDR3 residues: CASSEALIGTGTDTQYF. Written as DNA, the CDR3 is TGTGCCAGCAGTGAAGCGCTTATAGGGACAGGCACAGATACGCAGTATTTT.